The T cell receptor beta chain under discussion was sequenced for a study of vaccination and CD4 T cells after COVID-19. The study sequenced cultured CD4+ T cell DNA using the Oncomine TCR Beta short-read assay. TCRdb reprocessed the PCR reads via MiXCR and lists one record per CDR3 protein. The data show approximately 21,000 distinct CDR3 sequences, with 35% to 50% seen just once and roughly 9.5% held by the top ten. This sample's treatment: approximately 9-day PBMC culture with coronavirus spike peptide pools or control peptides (ViraFEST assay). The CDR3 runs 16 residues. V lost 1 base to trimming and J lost 7 bases, with 17 bases between them. Germline lookup yields CDR1 SGHTA and CDR2 FQGNSA. Details on this clonotype: Its target is not known.

This TCR derives from a human donor who had recovered from COVID-19. The sample in question was CD4+ T cells from blood, cultured in vitro, obtained after SARS-CoV-2 vaccination. This rearrangement joins TRBV7-2 to TRBJ2-1, with D maybe TRBD2 (5 bases). The CDR3 DNA follows: TGTGCCAGCAGCTTAGTCCCGGGAATATCTCGGAATGAGCAGTTCTTC. Protein product: CASSLVPGISRNEQFF.